What follows is one T cell receptor beta chain and its context. Its antigen remains unknown. This CDR3 is also generated by other DNA sequences in the sample. Per the germline V gene, CDR1 is KGHSH and CDR2 is LQKENI. CDR3 size: 14 residues. V gave up 6 bases and J gave up 1 base, with 9 bases separating them. PCR was performed using 60 Vbeta and 13 Jbeta primers. Profiled with immunoSEQ multiplex PCR; TCRdb holds only in-frame clones, not every one. The sample lists approximately 110,000 clones; 70% to 85% were seen once. This specimen comes from a study of cytomegalovirus exposure and HLA in healthy donors. Study context: Some 80 million unique TCRs from HLA-typed donors were held in an early data release. Findings of the study overall: HLA-A and HLA-B allele assignments for most subjects were reportedly predicted accurately using TCR beta sequences. Sequencing likely generated an artifact that appeared as a cluster of highly shared sequence variants. Immune exposure information available was restricted to CMV serostatus.

Sequenced sample: PBMCs. The TCR sequence derives from a woman in her thirties or forties in good health and CMV-seropositive. The V gene is TRBV18, the J gene TRBJ2-2; maybe TRBD1 (5 bases). The CDR3 region is CASSPGQNTGELFF. Here the CDR3 DNA reads TGTGCCAGCTCCCCTGGACAGAACACCGGGGAGCTGTTTTTT.